This entry lists 4 T cell receptor beta chains sequenced from one sample in a study of T cells in Graves' hyperthyroidism and ophthalmopathy. Regions amplified from RNA transcripts were the TCR beta CDR3 regions. HTBI primers were the set used in a first-round RT-PCR of the TCR CDR3. In TCRdb, the multiplex PCR reads were re-called with MiXCR into one record per CDR3 protein. Here the sample spans around 690,000 distinct CDR3 sequences, less than 25% being singletons. Sequenced: blood. The receptors stem from a man younger than 45 with Graves' ophthalmopathy.

This chain links TRBV10-3 with TRBJ1-1, with TRBD1 identical over 10 bases. V lost 5 bases and J lost 0; bases outside the gene matches: 3. Germline V gene data show CDR1 as ENHRY and CDR2 as SYGVKD. The CDR3 has 15 amino acids. The DNA of the CDR3 is TGTGCCATCAGTCCTGGACAGGGGGTGAACACTGAAGCTTTCTTT. Amino acid sequence: CAISPGQGVNTEAFF.

V is TRBV11-2 and J is TRBJ2-3; 12 nucleotides agree with TRBD2. The germline CDR1 and CDR2 sequences are SGHAT and FQNNGV. Trimming removed 5 bases from V and 5 bases from J; junction bases left unmatched: 8. The CDR3 totals 16 residues. The CDR3 DNA reads TGTGCCAGCAGCAGATCTAGCGGGAGGGCCTTAGATACGCAGTATTTT. Its protein is CASSRSSGRALDTQYF.

V and J are TRBV7-3 and TRBJ2-2; either TRBD1 or TRBD2 may fit D (5 bases each). The CDR3 runs to 18 residues. Between the trimmed V and J ends, which lost 2 bases and 7 bases, there was a span of 23 bases. Germline-derived CDR1 and CDR2 are SGHTA and FQGTGA. CDR3: CASSLHPPGTAVFGELFF. The CDR3 nucleotides read TGTGCCAGCAGCTTACACCCACCCGGGACGGCCGTCTTCGGGGAGCTGTTTTTT.

The rearrangement links TRBV7-2 to TRBJ1-4, with 10 bases fitting TRBD1. CDR3 size: 15 residues. Unmatched junction bases numbered 4, after V lost 1 base and J lost 8 bases. The germline gives CDR1 SGHTA, CDR2 FQGNSA. CDR3 protein: CASSLGGTGVEKLFF. DNA of the CDR3: TGTGCCAGCAGCTTAGGGGGGACAGGGGTCGAAAAACTGTTTTTT.